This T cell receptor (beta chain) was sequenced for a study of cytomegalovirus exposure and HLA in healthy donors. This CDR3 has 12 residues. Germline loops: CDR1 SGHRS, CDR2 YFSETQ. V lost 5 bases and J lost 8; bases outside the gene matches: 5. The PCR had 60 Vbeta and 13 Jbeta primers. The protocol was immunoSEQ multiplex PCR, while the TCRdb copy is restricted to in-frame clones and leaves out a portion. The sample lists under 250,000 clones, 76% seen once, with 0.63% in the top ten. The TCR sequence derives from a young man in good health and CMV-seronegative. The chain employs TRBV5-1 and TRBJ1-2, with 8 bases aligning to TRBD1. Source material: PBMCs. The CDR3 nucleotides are TGCGCCAGCAGGACAGGGGCGCTAGGCTACACCTTC. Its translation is CASRTGALGYTF.